Presented here are 12 T cell receptor beta chains from one specimen sequenced in a study of early stage breast cancer tumors. Repertoires were generated with immunoSEQ multiplex PCR, while TCRdb's copy carries only in-frame clones and drops some. The table lists tens of thousands of clones, around 80% of them singletons, with around 3.2% in the top ten. The sequenced material came from blood. The origin of the receptors is a person aged 25 to 39 with breast cancer.

The chain employs TRBV19 and TRBJ1-4; possible D gene TRBD1, 5 bases. This CDR3 has 15 amino acids. The V and J ends lost 1 base and 6 bases respectively, with 12 bases between them. The V gene's germline CDR1 is LNHDA and CDR2 SQIVND (reference sequence). CDR3 sequence (DNA): TGTGCCAGTAGTATAGGGGGGACGATCGATGAAAAACTGTTTTTT. It encodes CASSIGGTIDEKLFF.

The chain couples TRBV13 to TRBJ1-2, with no clear D. The V gene's germline CDR1 is PRHDT and CDR2 FYEKMQ (reference sequence). Between the trimmed V and J ends, which lost 6 bases and 4 bases, there was a span of 15 bases. The CDR3 is 14 residues long. The CDR3 DNA sequence: TGTGCCAGCAGATCTGTCGGCAGGCCCTATGGCTACACCTTC. Protein sequence: CASRSVGRPYGYTF.

V gene TRBV30 combines with J gene TRBJ2-3; D is ambiguous. The CDR3 consists of 11 residues. Germline V gene lookup returns CDR1 GTSNPN and CDR2 SVGIG (reference sequence). V dropped 3 bases and J dropped 8 bases, with 9 bases sitting between them. In DNA, the CDR3 is TGTGCCTGGAGCGCGGCAAGTACGCAGTATTTT. Protein: CAWSAASTQYF. The full variable domain, its missing parts supplied by reference TRBV30 and TRBJ2-3, is SQTIHQWPATLVQPVGSPLSLECTVEGTSNPNLYWYRQAAGRGLQLLFYSVGIGQISSEVPQNLSASRPQDRQFILSSKKLLLSDSGFYLCAWSAASTQYFGPGTRLTVL.

V usage is TRBV19 and J usage is TRBJ1-6, with D uncertain. Trimming removed 8 bases at V and 3 bases at J, with 11 bases between. Germline V CDR1 and CDR2: LNHDA, SQIVND (reference sequence). This CDR3 comprises 14 residues. In DNA, the CDR3 is TGTGCCAGTGACCGGCAGAACTATAATTCACCCCTCCACTTT. This translates into CASDRQNYNSPLHF.

The V call is TRBV7-3, the J call TRBJ2-2; D gene ambiguous. The CDR3 covers 13 residues. CDR1 is SGHTA, CDR2 FQGTGA, per germline. Deletions cut 3 bases from V and 5 bases from J, with 7 bases between. CDR3 sequence: CASSFRLTGELFF. CDR3 in DNA: TGTGCCAGCAGCTTCCGTCTTACCGGGGAGCTGTTTTTT.

This chain links TRBV5-6 with TRBJ1-2; D is perhaps TRBD1 (5 bases). The CDR3 has 14 amino acids. In germline, CDR1 is SGHDT, CDR2 YYEEEE. V lost 5 bases and J lost 8, with 19 bases in between. Here the CDR3 DNA reads TGTGCCAGCAGTCCCGTTCCCCGCCGGGGCGGCTACACCTTC. Translation: CASSPVPRRGGYTF.

This clone appeared a single time. The rearrangement links TRBV4-1 to TRBJ2-1, with 8 nucleotides matching TRBD2. CDR1 is MGHRA, CDR2 YSYEKL, per germline. V shed 4 bases and J 4 bases; nucleotides not matched to a gene: 9. The CDR3 length is 16 residues. The CDR3 is CASSRRTSGGYNEQFF. CDR3 nucleotides: TGCGCCAGCAGCCGCCGAACTAGCGGAGGTTACAATGAGCAGTTCTTC.

The J gene is TRBJ2-7, the V gene TRBV30; tentative D call: TRBD1 (5 bases). The CDR3 totals 15 residues. Germline values: CDR1 GTSNPN, CDR2 SVGIG (reference sequence). Trimming removed 2 bases from V and 2 bases from J, with 16 bases in between. CDR3 coding DNA: TGTGCCTGGAGTAAATCAAGGGTAGGGGCCTACGAGCAGTACTTC. It translates to CAWSKSRVGAYEQYF.

The CDR3, as DNA: TGTGCCAGCAGTGAGGGACGGGCATACACCGGGGAGCTGTTTTTT. It encodes CASSEGRAYTGELFF. The V call is TRBV2, the J call TRBJ2-2; tentatively, D is TRBD1 or TRBD2 (5 bases each). The germline V and J ends were trimmed by 3 bases and 3 bases, with 11 bases remaining between them. CDR1 is SNHLY and CDR2 is FYNNEI in the germline V gene. The CDR3 sequence is 15 residues long.

The chain carries TRBV4-3 and TRBJ2-2; 8 positions match TRBD2. The germline V gene has CDR1 LGHNA and CDR2 YSLEER. CDR3 size: 17 residues. V lost 3 bases and J lost 4; bases outside the gene matches: 10. CDR3 in amino acids: CASSHPGAGGGTGELFF. The CDR3 DNA reads TGCGCCAGCAGCCATCCGGGGGCGGGAGGAGGCACCGGGGAGCTGTTTTTT.

V gene TRBV29-1 combines with J gene TRBJ2-1, with TRBD2 matching 9 bases. The V gene's germline CDR1 is SQVTM and CDR2 ANQGSEA. The V and J ends lost 8 bases and 7 bases, in that order; junction bases with no gene match: 9. The CDR3 covers 13 residues. CDR3 loop: CSFPGLAVNEQFF. Written as DNA, the CDR3 is TGCAGCTTCCCGGGACTAGCTGTTAATGAGCAGTTCTTC.

The CDR3 protein is CASRAGDGSYNEQFF. The CDR3 DNA sequence: TGTGCCAGCAGGGCGGGAGACGGGTCCTACAATGAGCAGTTCTTC. J is TRBJ2-1 and V is TRBV2, with 7 bases aligning to TRBD2. In germline, CDR1 is SNHLY, CDR2 FYNNEI. The CDR3 is 15 residues long. V lost 6 bases, J lost 1 base, and 6 bases stayed unmatched. The full variable domain, in which reference TRBV2 and TRBJ2-1 provide the parts outside the CDR3, is EPEVTQTPSHQVTQMGQEVILRCVPISNHLYFYWYRQILGQKVEFLVSFYNNEISEKSEIFDDQFSVERPDGSNFTLKIRSTKLEDSAMYFCASRAGDGSYNEQFFGPGTRLTVL.